Detailed here is one T cell receptor beta chain. This specimen comes from a study of T cell changes during pregnancy in multiple sclerosis. Using immunoSEQ multiplex PCR, the repertoire was profiled, and TCRdb retains in-frame clones only, with some absent. This table holds 100,000 or so clones, around 93% found once. Trimming pared 4 bases from V and 2 bases from J, leaving 12 bases between. The germline V gene has CDR1 MNHNS and CDR2 SASEGT. This CDR3 has 16 residues. The material was peripheral blood, obtained in the third trimester of pregnancy. This rearrangement joins TRBV6-1 to TRBJ2-6; maybe TRBD1 (5 bases). This TCR was recovered from a female donor with multiple sclerosis, enrolled in a pregnancy study. The CDR3 DNA sequence: TGTGCCAGCAGTGGACAGTTCCAGGCTGGGGCCAACGTCCTGACTTTC. The encoded protein is CASSGQFQAGANVLTF.